The T cell receptor (beta chain) described here comes from a study of a mutant IDH1 vaccine in newly diagnosed glioma. This CDR3 is built from 13 residues. Trimming pared 8 bases from V and 4 bases from J, leaving 12 bases between. The germline V gene has CDR1 LNHNV and CDR2 YYDKDF (reference sequence). Data came from immunoSEQ multiplex PCR; TCRdb stores just in-frame clones and leaves some out. The repertoire holds tens of thousands of clones, with about nine tenths as singletons. As to time point: week 5, during vaccination. In the vaccine, a single dose held 300 ug of the mutant IDH1 20-mer peptide, along with topical imiquimod. Comments on this clone: The antigen remains unidentified.

Sequencing was performed on PBMCs, taken from a glioma patient whose treatment included an IDH1 peptide vaccine. This chain joins TRBV15 and TRBJ2-1; D possibly corresponds to TRBD2 (6 bases). The sequence was obtained from a man aged 50-60 years with glioma. The CDR3 DNA is TGTGCCACCTCTTTCGGGGGATACAATGAGCAGTTCTTC. Protein sequence: CATSFGGYNEQFF.